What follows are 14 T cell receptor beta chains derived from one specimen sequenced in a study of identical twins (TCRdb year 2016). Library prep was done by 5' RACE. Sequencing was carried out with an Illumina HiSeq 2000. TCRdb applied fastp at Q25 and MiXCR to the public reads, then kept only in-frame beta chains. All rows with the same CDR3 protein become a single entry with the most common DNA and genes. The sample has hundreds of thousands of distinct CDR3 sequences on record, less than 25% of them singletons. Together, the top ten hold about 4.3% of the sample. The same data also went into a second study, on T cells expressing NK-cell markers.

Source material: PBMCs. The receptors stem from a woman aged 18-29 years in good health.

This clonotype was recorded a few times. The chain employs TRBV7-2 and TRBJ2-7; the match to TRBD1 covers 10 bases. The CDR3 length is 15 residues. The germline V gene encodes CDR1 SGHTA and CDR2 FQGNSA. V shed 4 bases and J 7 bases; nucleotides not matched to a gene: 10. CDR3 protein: CASSSTPGTGVEQYF. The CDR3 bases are TGTGCCAGCAGCTCAACACCTGGGACAGGGGTAGAGCAGTACTTC.

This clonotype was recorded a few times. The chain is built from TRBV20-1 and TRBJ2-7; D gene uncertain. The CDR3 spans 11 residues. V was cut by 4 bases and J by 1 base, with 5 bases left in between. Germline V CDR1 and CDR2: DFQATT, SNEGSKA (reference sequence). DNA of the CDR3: TGCAGTGCTATGGAGTCCTACGAGCAGTACTTC. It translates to CSAMESYEQYF.

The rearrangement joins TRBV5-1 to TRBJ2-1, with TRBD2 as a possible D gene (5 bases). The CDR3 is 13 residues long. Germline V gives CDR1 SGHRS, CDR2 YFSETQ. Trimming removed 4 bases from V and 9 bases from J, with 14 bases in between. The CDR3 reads CASSGEEAAEQFF. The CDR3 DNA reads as TGCGCCAGCAGCGGAGAGGAGGCGGCTGAGCAGTTCTTC.

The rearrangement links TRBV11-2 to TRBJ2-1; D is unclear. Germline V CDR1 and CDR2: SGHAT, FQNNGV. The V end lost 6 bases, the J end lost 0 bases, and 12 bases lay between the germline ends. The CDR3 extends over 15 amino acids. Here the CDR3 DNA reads TGTGCCAGCAGATCCGAATCCCTCTCCTACAATGAGCAGTTCTTC. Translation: CASRSESLSYNEQFF.

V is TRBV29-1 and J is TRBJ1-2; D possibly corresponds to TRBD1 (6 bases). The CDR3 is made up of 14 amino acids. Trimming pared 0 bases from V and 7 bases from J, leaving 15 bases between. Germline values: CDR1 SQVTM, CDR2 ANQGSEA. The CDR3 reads CSVEEYSGGGGYTF. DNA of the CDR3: TGCAGCGTTGAAGAGTACAGCGGGGGCGGTGGCTACACCTTC.

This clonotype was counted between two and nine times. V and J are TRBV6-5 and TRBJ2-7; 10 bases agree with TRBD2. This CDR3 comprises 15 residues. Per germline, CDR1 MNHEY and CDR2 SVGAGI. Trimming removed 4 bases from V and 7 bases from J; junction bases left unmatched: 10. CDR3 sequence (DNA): TGTGCCAGCAGTTCACCGAGCGGGAGGGCGGGAGAGCAGTACTTC. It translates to CASSSPSGRAGEQYF.

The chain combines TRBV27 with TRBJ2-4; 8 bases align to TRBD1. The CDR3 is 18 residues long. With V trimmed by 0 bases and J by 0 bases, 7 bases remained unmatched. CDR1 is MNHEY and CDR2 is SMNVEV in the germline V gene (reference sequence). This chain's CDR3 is CASSLSSRTGIAKNIQYF. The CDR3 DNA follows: TGTGCCAGCAGTTTATCATCCCGGACAGGGATAGCCAAAAACATTCAGTACTTC.

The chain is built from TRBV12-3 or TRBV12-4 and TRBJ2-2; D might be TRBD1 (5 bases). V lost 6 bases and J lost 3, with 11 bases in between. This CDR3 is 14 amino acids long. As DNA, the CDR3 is TGTGCCAGCAGCGACAGTACCCACACCGGGGAGCTGTTTTTT. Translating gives CASSDSTHTGELFF.

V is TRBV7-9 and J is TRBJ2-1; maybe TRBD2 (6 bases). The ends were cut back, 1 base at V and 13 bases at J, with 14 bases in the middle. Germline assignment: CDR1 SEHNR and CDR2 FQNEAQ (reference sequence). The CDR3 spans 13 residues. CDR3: CASSLESGTAQFF. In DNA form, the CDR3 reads TGTGCCAGCAGCTTAGAGTCCGGGACTGCCCAGTTCTTC.

The CDR3 loop reads CACTRGAFYNEQFF. CDR3 sequence (DNA): TGTGCCTGTACCAGGGGGGCTTTCTACAATGAGCAGTTCTTC. The chain carries TRBV12-3 or TRBV12-4 and TRBJ2-1; a possible D gene is TRBD1 (7 bases). This CDR3 is built from 14 residues. Trimming removed 11 bases at V and 3 bases at J, with 17 bases between.

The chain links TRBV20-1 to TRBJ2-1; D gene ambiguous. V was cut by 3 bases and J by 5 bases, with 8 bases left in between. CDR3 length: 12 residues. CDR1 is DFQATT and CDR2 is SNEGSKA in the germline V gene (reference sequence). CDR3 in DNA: TGCAGTGCTAGCCACGGAGACAATGAGCAGTTCTTC. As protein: CSASHGDNEQFF.

The CDR3 here is CASSPRQGQGVRPTEAFF. For the CDR3, the DNA is TGTGCCAGCAGCCCCCGACAGGGCCAAGGGGTAAGGCCCACTGAAGCTTTCTTT. The chain recombines TRBV11-1 with TRBJ1-1; 7 bases are a match to TRBD1. The V and J ends lost 5 bases and 4 bases, in that order; junction bases with no gene match: 19. This CDR3 spans 18 amino acids. Germline CDR1 SGHAT, CDR2 FQDESV (reference sequence).

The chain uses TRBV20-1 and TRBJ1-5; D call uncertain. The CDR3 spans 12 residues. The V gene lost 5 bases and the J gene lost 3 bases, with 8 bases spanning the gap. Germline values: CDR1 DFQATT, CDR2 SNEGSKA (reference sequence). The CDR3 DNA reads TGCAGTGCTGGACGGTTCAATCAGCCCCAGCATTTT. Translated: CSAGRFNQPQHF.

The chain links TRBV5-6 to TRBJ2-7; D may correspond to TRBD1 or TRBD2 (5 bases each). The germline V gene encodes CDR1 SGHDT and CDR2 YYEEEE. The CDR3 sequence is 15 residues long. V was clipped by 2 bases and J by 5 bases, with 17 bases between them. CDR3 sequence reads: CASSFWSAGTHEQYF. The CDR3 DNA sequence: TGTGCCAGCAGCTTTTGGTCGGCAGGGACCCACGAGCAGTACTTC.